The entry below describes one T cell receptor beta chain. Profiling relied on immunoSEQ multiplex PCR, and the TCRdb table lists in-frame clones only, not all of them. The sample has 10,000 or so clones; 83% are singletons. This sample is drawn from a study of T cell changes during pregnancy in multiple sclerosis. CDR3 length: 16 residues. Germline CDR1 reads LGHNA; CDR2 reads YSLEER. With 0 bases clipped from V and 9 bases from J, the junction kept 13 bases outside the gene matches. The TCR originated in a female donor in good health, enrolled as a control in a pregnancy study. The material was CD8+ T cells from peripheral blood mononuclear cells, obtained in the third trimester of pregnancy. This chain connects TRBV4-3 to TRBJ1-1, with 7 positions matching TRBD1. CDR3 region: CASSQDGSSEGGKAFF. CDR3 nucleotides: TGCGCCAGCAGCCAAGATGGTTCGTCGGAAGGGGGCAAAGCTTTCTTT.